Below, 8 T cell receptor beta chains from the same sample are listed, as sequenced in a study of cytomegalovirus exposure and HLA in healthy donors. The PCR contained 60 Vbeta and 13 Jbeta primers. Data came from immunoSEQ multiplex PCR; TCRdb stores just in-frame clones and leaves some out. This sample carries around 86,000 clones, over 70% of them seen once, and the ten largest clones take roughly 3%. The sample was PBMCs. The receptor source for this set is a man aged 50-60 years in good health and CMV-seropositive.

Comment on this clone: Additional DNA sequences in this sample encode the identical CDR3. The rearrangement links TRBV15 to TRBJ1-5; D is possibly TRBD1 (6 bases). V was shortened by 4 bases and J by 4 bases, with 11 bases between the two germline ends. This CDR3 comprises 14 residues. CDR1 and CDR2 from the germline V gene are LNHNV and YYDKDF (reference sequence). The CDR3 DNA reads as TGTGCCACCAGCATGACAGGAAGTAATCAGCCCCAGCATTTT. Encoded protein: CATSMTGSNQPQHF.

J is TRBJ1-5 and V is TRBV30, with D perhaps matching TRBD1 (6 bases). This CDR3 spans 14 amino acids. The germline CDR1 and CDR2 sequences are GTSNPN and SVGIG (reference sequence). Trimming removed 4 bases from V and 0 bases from J, with 10 bases in between. The CDR3 is CAWTGELSNQPQHF. The CDR3 nucleotides are TGTGCCTGGACAGGGGAACTTAGCAATCAGCCCCAGCATTTT.

The chain couples TRBV4-1 to TRBJ2-7; D unclear. The CDR3 has 13 amino acids. V lost 2 bases and J 4 bases, leaving 9 bases between the germline ends. Germline assignment: CDR1 MGHRA and CDR2 YSYEKL. The CDR3 DNA sequence: TGCGCCAGCAGCCAAAACCCGAGTTACGAGCAGTACTTC. It specifies CASSQNPSYEQYF.

CDR3 sequence: CASSTGDSYEQYF. CDR3 bases: TGCGCCAGCAGCACAGGGGACTCCTACGAGCAGTACTTC. The gene calls are TRBV5-1 and TRBJ2-7; TRBD1 matches 7 bases. Germline CDR1 and CDR2: SGHRS and YFSETQ. Trimming removed 4 bases from V and 0 bases from J; junction bases left unmatched: 1. CDR3 length: 13 residues.

The V call is TRBV15, the J call TRBJ2-1; TRBD2 matches at 9 bases. CDR3 size: 16 residues. V was pared by 1 base and J by 2 bases, with 3 bases of the junction left unmatched. Germline V gene data show CDR1 as LNHNV and CDR2 as YYDKDF (reference sequence). In DNA form, the CDR3 reads TGTGCCACCAGCAGAGGGGCGGGAGGGCCCTACAATGAGCAGTTCTTC. Translated, it gives CATSRGAGGPYNEQFF.

The chain joins TRBV30 to TRBJ2-1; tentatively, D is TRBD2 (6 bases). The CDR3 is 16 amino acids. Germline loops: CDR1 GTSNPN, CDR2 SVGIG (reference sequence). V was clipped by 2 bases and J by 5 bases, with 19 bases between them. In nucleotides, the CDR3 is TGTGCCTGGAGTCCCGGCCTAGGGAGGTCGAACAATGAGCAGTTCTTC. Its protein product is CAWSPGLGRSNNEQFF.

V and J are TRBV18 and TRBJ2-7; unclear D gene. The ends were cut back, 2 bases at V and 0 bases at J, with 8 bases in the middle. Germline V lookup: CDR1 KGHSH, CDR2 LQKENI. The CDR3 runs to 14 residues. The CDR3 protein is CASSPNIGSYEQYF. The CDR3 DNA reads as TGTGCCAGCTCACCAAACATTGGCTCCTACGAGCAGTACTTC.

The chain employs TRBV30 and TRBJ1-4, with a tentative D call TRBD1 (6 bases). The CDR3 runs 16 residues. The germline gives CDR1 GTSNPN, CDR2 SVGIG (reference sequence). The V and J ends lost 8 bases and 0 bases respectively, with 19 bases between them. CDR3 amino acids: CASRRSEGATNEKLFF. Written as DNA, the CDR3 is TGTGCCAGTCGGAGGAGTGAGGGGGCAACTAATGAAAAACTGTTTTTT.